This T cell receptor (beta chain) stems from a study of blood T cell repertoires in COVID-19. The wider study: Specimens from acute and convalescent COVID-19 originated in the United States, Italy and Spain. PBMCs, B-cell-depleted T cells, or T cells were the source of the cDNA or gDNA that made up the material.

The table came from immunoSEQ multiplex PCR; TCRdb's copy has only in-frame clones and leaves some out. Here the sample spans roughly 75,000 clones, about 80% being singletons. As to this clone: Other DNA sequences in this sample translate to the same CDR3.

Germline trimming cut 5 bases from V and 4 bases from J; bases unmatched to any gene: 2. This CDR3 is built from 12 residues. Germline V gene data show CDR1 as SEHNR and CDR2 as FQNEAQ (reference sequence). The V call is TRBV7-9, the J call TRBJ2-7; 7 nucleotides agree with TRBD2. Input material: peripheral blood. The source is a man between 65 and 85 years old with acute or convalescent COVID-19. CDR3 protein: CASSLSGYEQYF. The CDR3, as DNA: TGTGCCAGCAGCCTTAGCGGGTACGAGCAGTACTTC.